This T cell receptor (beta chain) comes out of a study of cytomegalovirus exposure and HLA in healthy donors. Points from the study as a whole: As was reported, the classifier diagnosed cytomegalovirus status with high specificity and sensitivity. The study put 150 or so TCR beta chains on its list as cytomegalovirus-associated.

Using immunoSEQ multiplex PCR, the repertoire was profiled, and TCRdb retains in-frame clones only, with some absent. Among about 160,000 clones listed, around 90% were seen once. Of note for this clone: Its antigen is as yet unknown.

This CDR3 spans 15 amino acids. Trimming left V 11 bases short and J 5 bases short, with 25 bases between. The germline gives CDR1 MDHEN, CDR2 SYDVKM. Among the 120 subjects of the validation cohort, separate from the roughly 670-subject first cohort, were the donors. The chain uses TRBV28 and TRBJ2-7; perhaps TRBD2 as D (6 bases). Material: PBMCs. The sequence derives from a woman aged 18-29 years in good health and CMV-seropositive. This CDR3 is CACCLSGGRRNEQYF. CDR3 sequence (DNA): TGTGCCTGTTGTTTAAGCGGAGGGAGAAGGAACGAGCAGTACTTC.